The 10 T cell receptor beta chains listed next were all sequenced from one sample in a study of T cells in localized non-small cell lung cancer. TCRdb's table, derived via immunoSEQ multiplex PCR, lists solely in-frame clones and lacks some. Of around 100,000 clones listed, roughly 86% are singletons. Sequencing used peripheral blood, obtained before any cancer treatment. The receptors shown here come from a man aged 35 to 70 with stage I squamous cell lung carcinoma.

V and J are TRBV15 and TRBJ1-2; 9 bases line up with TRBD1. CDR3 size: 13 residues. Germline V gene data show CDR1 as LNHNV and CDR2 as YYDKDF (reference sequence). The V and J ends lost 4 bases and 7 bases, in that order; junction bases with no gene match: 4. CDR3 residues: CATSKDRGGGYTF. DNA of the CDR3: TGTGCCACCAGCAAGGACAGGGGTGGTGGCTACACCTTC.

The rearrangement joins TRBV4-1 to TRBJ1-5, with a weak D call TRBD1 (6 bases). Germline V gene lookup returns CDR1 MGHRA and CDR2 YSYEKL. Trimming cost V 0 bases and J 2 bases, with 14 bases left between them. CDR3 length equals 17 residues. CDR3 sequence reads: CASSQDGGPRGNQPQHF. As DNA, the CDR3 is TGCGCCAGCAGCCAAGATGGGGGGCCAAGGGGCAATCAGCCCCAGCATTTT.

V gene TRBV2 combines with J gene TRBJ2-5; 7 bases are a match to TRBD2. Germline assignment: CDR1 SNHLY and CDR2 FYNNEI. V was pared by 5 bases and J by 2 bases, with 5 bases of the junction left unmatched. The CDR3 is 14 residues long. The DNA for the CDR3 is TGTGCCAGCAGTCTAACTAGCGTTCAAGAGACCCAGTACTTC. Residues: CASSLTSVQETQYF.

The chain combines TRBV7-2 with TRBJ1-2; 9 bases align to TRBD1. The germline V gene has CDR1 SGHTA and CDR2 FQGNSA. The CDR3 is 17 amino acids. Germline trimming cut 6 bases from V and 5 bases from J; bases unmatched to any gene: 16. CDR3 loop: CASRSQVTGGAKYGYTF. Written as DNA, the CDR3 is TGTGCCAGCAGGTCACAGGTCACAGGGGGCGCGAAGTATGGCTACACCTTC.

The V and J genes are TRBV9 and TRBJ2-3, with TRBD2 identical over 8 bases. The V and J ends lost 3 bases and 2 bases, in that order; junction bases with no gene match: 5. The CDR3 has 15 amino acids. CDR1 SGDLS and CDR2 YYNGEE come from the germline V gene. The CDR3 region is CASSGSGGATDTQYF. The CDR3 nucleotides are TGTGCCAGCAGCGGCTCGGGGGGGGCCACAGATACGCAGTATTTT.

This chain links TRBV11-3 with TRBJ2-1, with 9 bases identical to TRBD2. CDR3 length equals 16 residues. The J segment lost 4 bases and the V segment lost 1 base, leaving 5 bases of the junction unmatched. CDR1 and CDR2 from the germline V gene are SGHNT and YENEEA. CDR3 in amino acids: CASSLGLAGWYNEQFF. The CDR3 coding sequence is TGTGCCAGCAGCTTAGGTCTAGCGGGATGGTACAATGAGCAGTTCTTC.

The chain's CDR3 is CASSQDLGQRGYEQFF. The DNA of the CDR3 is TGCGCCAGCAGCCAAGATCTAGGCCAGCGGGGGTATGAGCAGTTCTTC. The chain combines TRBV4-3 with TRBJ2-1, with 8 nucleotides matching TRBD2. Losses at the gene ends were 0 bases for V and 8 bases for J; bases not matched to a gene: 9. Germline lookup yields CDR1 LGHNA and CDR2 YSLEER. This CDR3 comprises 16 residues.

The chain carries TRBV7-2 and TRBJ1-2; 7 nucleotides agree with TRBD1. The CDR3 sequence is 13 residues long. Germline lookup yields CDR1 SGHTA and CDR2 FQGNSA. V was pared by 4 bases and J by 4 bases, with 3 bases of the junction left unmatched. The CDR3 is CASSYDRAYGYTF. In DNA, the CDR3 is TGTGCCAGCAGCTACGACAGGGCCTATGGCTACACCTTC.

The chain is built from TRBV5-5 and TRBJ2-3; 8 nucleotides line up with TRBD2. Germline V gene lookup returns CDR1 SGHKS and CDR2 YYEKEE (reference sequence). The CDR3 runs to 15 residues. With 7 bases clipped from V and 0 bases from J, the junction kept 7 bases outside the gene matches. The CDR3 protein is CASAGGLFSTDTQYF. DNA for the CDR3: TGTGCCAGCGCGGGGGGACTATTTAGCACAGATACGCAGTATTTT. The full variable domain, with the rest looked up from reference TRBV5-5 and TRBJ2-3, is DAGVTQSPTHLIKTRGQQVTLRCSPISGHKSVSWYQQVLGQGPQFIFQYYEKEERGRGNFPDRFSARQFPNYSSELNVNALLLGDSALYLCASAGGLFSTDTQYFGPGTRLTVL.

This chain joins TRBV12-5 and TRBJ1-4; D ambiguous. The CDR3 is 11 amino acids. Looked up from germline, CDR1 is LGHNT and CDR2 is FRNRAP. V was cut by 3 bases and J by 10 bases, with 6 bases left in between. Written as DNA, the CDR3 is TGTGCTAGTGGTTTACTTGGAAAACTGTTTTTT. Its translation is CASGLLGKLFF.